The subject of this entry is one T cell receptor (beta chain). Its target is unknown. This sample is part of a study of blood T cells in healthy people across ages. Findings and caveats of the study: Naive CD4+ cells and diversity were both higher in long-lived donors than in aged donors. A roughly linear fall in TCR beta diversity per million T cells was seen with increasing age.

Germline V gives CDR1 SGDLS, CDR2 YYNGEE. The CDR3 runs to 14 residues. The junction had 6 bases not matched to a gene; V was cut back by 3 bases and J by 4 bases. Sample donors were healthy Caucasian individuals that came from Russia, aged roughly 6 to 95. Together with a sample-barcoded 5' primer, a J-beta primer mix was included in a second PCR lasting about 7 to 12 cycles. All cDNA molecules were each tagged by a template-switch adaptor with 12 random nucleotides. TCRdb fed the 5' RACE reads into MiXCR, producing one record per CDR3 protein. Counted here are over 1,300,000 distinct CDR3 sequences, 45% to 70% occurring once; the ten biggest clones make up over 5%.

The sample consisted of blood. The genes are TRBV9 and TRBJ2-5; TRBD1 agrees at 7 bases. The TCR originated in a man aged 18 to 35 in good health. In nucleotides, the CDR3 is TGTGCCAGCAGCGGGACCCACAGGGGAGAGACCCAGTACTTC. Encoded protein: CASSGTHRGETQYF.